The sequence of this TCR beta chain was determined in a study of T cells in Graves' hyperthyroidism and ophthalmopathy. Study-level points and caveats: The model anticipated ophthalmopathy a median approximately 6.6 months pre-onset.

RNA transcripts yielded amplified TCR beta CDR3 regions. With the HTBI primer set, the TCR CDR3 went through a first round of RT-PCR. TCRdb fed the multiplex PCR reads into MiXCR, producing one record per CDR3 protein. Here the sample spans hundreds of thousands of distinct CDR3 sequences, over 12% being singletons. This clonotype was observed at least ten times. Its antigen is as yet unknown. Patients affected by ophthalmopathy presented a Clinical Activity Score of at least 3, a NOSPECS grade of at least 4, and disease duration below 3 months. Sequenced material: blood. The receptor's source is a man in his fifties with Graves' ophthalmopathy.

CDR3 bases: TGTGCCAGCAGCTTGAGAGACACTGAAGCTTTCTTT. This codes for CASSLRDTEAFF. The chain links TRBV5-6 to TRBJ1-1; D gene ambiguous. V lost 1 base and J 3 bases, leaving 4 bases between the germline ends. The length of the CDR3 is 12 residues. CDR1 and CDR2 (germline): SGHDT, YYEEEE.